Included here is one TCR beta chain sequence, with context. This record comes from a study of OX40 agonist ivuxolimab in advanced cancers. Study in general: Treatment of patients was with ivuxolimab, an agonistic anti-OX40 (CD134) antibody. Three patients got partial responses; one had hepatocellular carcinoma and two had cutaneous melanoma.

Germline lookup yields CDR1 MDHEN and CDR2 SYDVKM. The CDR3 has 12 residues. V was clipped by 3 bases and J by 7 bases, with 7 bases between them. This table comes from immunoSEQ multiplex PCR, and its TCRdb copy is limited to in-frame clones, with some not included. The sample holds 30,000 to 35,000 clones, 85% to 95% seen once. This rearrangement joins TRBV28 to TRBJ1-3; D is ambiguous. This clonotype originated in an adult with an advanced solid tumor such as melanoma, head and neck, liver or kidney cancer. The sequencing used CD4+ or CD8+ T cells sorted from blood, collected in a trial of the OX40 agonist ivuxolimab. The CDR3 region has the DNA TGTGCCAGCAGTTTTATGGGGAACACCATATATTTT. It encodes CASSFMGNTIYF.